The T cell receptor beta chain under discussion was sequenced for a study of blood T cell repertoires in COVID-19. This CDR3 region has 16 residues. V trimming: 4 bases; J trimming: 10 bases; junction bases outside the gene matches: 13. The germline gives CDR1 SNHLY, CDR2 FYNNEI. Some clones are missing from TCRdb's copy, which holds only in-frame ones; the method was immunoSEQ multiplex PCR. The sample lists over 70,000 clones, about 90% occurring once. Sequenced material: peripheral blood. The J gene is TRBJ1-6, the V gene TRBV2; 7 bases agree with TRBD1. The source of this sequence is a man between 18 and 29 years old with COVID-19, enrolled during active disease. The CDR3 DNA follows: TGTGCCAGCAGTGGACAGGGTAACATGCAGGGCTCACCCCTCCACTTT. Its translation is CASSGQGNMQGSPLHF.